A single sample is the source of the 15 T cell receptor beta chains below, sequenced in a study of shared clonotypes between healthy human individuals. Libraries were prepared by immunoSEQ multiplex PCR; TCRdb keeps only in-frame clonotypes and omits some of them. The sample includes 400,000 to 550,000 clones, 65% to 80% of them seen just once. Material: PBMCs. Receptors originate from a woman aged 40 to 50 in good health. Some clones in this sample may be carry-over from other donors' samples.

The V call is TRBV7-8, the J call TRBJ2-7; D perhaps matches TRBD2 (6 bases). Trimming removed 3 bases at V and 1 base at J, with 19 bases between. The CDR3 is 17 residues long. CDR1 SGHVS and CDR2 FQNEAQ come from the germline V gene. The CDR3 reads CASSFPQRAGISYEQYF. Written as DNA, the CDR3 is TGTGCCAGCAGCTTCCCTCAGCGGGCAGGTATTTCCTACGAGCAGTACTTC.

J is TRBJ1-1 and V is TRBV4-1; D not certain. The CDR3 consists of 16 residues. V was cut by 0 bases and J by 8 bases, with 19 bases left in between. CDR1 is MGHRA and CDR2 is YSYEKL in the germline V gene. CDR3 protein: CASSQEINSPRKEAFF. The CDR3 bases are TGCGCCAGCAGCCAAGAGATTAACAGTCCAAGGAAGGAAGCTTTCTTT.

The chain recombines TRBV5-5 with TRBJ2-2; TRBD2 matches at 10 bases. Trimming at V came to 6 bases and at J to 1 base, leaving 6 bases not matched to a gene. CDR1 and CDR2 from the germline V gene are SGHKS and YYEKEE (reference sequence). The length of the CDR3 is 16 residues. The CDR3 DNA reads TGTGCCAGCACCTTAGCGGGAGGTCAGAACACCGGGGAGCTGTTTTTT. Translated: CASTLAGGQNTGELFF. The full variable domain, its missing parts supplied by reference TRBV5-5 and TRBJ2-2, is DAGVTQSPTHLIKTRGQQVTLRCSPISGHKSVSWYQQVLGQGPQFIFQYYEKEERGRGNFPDRFSARQFPNYSSELNVNALLLGDSALYLCASTLAGGQNTGELFFGEGSRLTVL.

This clone was observed a single time. This chain links TRBV9 with TRBJ2-1; TRBD1 is a possible D gene (5 bases). This CDR3 has 15 residues. The ends were cut back, 0 bases at V and 5 bases at J, with 12 bases in the middle. The germline CDR1 and CDR2 sequences are SGDLS and YYNGEE. This chain's CDR3 is CASSVGSGSNNEQFF. The DNA for the CDR3 is TGTGCCAGCAGCGTAGGTTCAGGGTCTAACAATGAGCAGTTCTTC.

The rearrangement links TRBV28 to TRBJ1-4, with 7 bases matching TRBD1. The CDR3 is 15 amino acids. Germline-derived CDR1 and CDR2 are MDHEN and SYDVKM. V shed 6 bases and J 8 bases; nucleotides not matched to a gene: 12. The CDR3 nucleotides are TGTGCCAGCAGACCCCAGGGGGGGGGCTGGGAAAAACTGTTTTTT. This sequence encodes CASRPQGGGWEKLFF. The full variable domain, completed using reference TRBV28 and TRBJ1-4, is DVKVTQSSRYLVKRTGEKVFLECVQDMDHENMFWYRQDPGLGLRLIYFSYDVKMKEKGDIPEGYSVSREKKERFSLILESASTNQTSMYLCASRPQGGGWEKLFFGSGTQLSVL.

In nucleotides, the CDR3 is TGTGCCAGCAGCTGGGACAGGGATTCACCCCTCCACTTT. This sequence encodes CASSWDRDSPLHF. V gene TRBV7-9 combines with J gene TRBJ1-6; 9 bases are a match to TRBD1. Unmatched junction bases numbered 0, after V lost 4 bases and J lost 8 bases. The CDR3 has 13 amino acids. The germline CDR1 and CDR2 sequences are SEHNR and FQNEAQ (reference sequence). Drawing the rest from reference TRBV7-9 and TRBJ1-6, the complete variable domain is DTGVSQNPRHKITKRGQNVTFRCDPISEHNRLYWYRQTLGQGPEFLTYFQNEAQLEKSRLLSDRFSAERPKGSFSTLEIQRTEQGDSAMYLCASSWDRDSPLHFGNGTRLTVT.

The chain combines TRBV20-1 with TRBJ2-7; no clear D gene. Germline V gene data show CDR1 as DFQATT and CDR2 as SNEGSKA (reference sequence). V shed 6 bases and J shed 5 bases, with 8 bases lying between them. The CDR3 is made up of 10 amino acids. The CDR3 sequence: CSAPSDEQYF. For the CDR3, the DNA is TGCAGTGCCCCGAGCGACGAGCAGTACTTC.

The rearrangement uses TRBV5-1 and TRBJ2-3; D is unclear. Per germline, CDR1 SGHRS and CDR2 YFSETQ. The V and J ends lost 0 bases and 3 bases respectively, with 8 bases between them. The length of the CDR3 is 14 residues. The CDR3 sequence: CASSLAALTDTQYF. CDR3 nucleotide sequence: TGCGCCAGCAGCTTGGCCGCCTTGACAGATACGCAGTATTTT.

The genes are TRBV30 and TRBJ2-5; D unresolved. The DNA end is a closer match to TRBJ2-7, so the J assignment may be wrong. Germline V gives CDR1 GTSNPN, CDR2 SVGIG (reference sequence). This CDR3 is 13 amino acids long. CDR3 amino acids: CAWSVGLGYEQYF. For the CDR3, the DNA is TGTGCCTGGAGTGTAGGCCTTGGCTACGAGCAGTACTTC.

A note on this clone: The same CDR3 also results from other DNA sequences found in this sample. The V and J genes are TRBV5-1 and TRBJ1-5; D gene ambiguous. The length of the CDR3 is 14 residues. Trimming removed 2 bases at V and 2 bases at J, with 8 bases between. The germline gives CDR1 SGHRS, CDR2 YFSETQ. The CDR3 here is CASSLGSRNQPQHF. Here the CDR3 DNA reads TGCGCCAGCAGCTTAGGGTCGCGCAATCAGCCCCAGCATTTT.

This clone was seen a handful of times. The V and J genes are TRBV7-9 and TRBJ1-2; possible D gene TRBD1, 5 bases. Trimming removed 3 bases from V and 8 bases from J, with 10 bases in between. The CDR3 is 12 residues long. Germline V gene sequence: CDR1 SEHNR, CDR2 FQNEAQ (reference sequence). This chain's CDR3 is CASSFLGAGYTF. The CDR3 nucleotides are TGTGCCAGCAGCTTCTTAGGGGCCGGCTACACCTTC.

The genes are TRBV19 and TRBJ2-7, with no clear D. V lost 4 bases, J lost 5 bases, and 12 bases lay in between. Germline V gene lookup returns CDR1 LNHDA and CDR2 SQIVND (reference sequence). The CDR3 loop spans 13 amino acids. In DNA form, the CDR3 reads TGTGCCAGTAGTAACGGACGGTGGGACGAGCAGTACTTC. Translated: CASSNGRWDEQYF.

This chain joins TRBV2 and TRBJ2-7, with 12 bases identical to TRBD2. CDR3 size: 16 residues. V was pared by 5 bases and J by 0 bases, with 5 bases of the junction left unmatched. CDR1 SNHLY and CDR2 FYNNEI come from the germline V gene. The CDR3 is CASSISTSGSSYEQYF. CDR3 bases: TGTGCCAGCAGTATATCGACTAGCGGGAGCTCCTACGAGCAGTACTTC.

This clone was seen more than once but under ten times. The rearrangement joins TRBV15 to TRBJ2-3; tentative D call: TRBD2 (5 bases). The V and J ends lost 0 bases and 4 bases respectively, with 17 bases between them. The CDR3 runs to 17 residues. Germline CDR1 LNHNV, CDR2 YYDKDF (reference sequence). The CDR3 protein is CATSRDRRRSVADTQYF. CDR3 coding DNA: TGTGCCACCAGCAGAGATCGGAGGCGATCCGTGGCAGATACGCAGTATTTT.

The rearrangement uses TRBV15 and TRBJ2-7, with 10 positions matching TRBD1. With 3 bases clipped from V and 2 bases from J, the junction kept 7 bases outside the gene matches. The CDR3 totals 16 residues. The germline V gene encodes CDR1 LNHNV and CDR2 YYDKDF (reference sequence). CDR3: CATSRSKGQGAYEQYF. CDR3 DNA: TGTGCCACCAGCAGGTCGAAAGGACAGGGGGCCTACGAGCAGTACTTC.